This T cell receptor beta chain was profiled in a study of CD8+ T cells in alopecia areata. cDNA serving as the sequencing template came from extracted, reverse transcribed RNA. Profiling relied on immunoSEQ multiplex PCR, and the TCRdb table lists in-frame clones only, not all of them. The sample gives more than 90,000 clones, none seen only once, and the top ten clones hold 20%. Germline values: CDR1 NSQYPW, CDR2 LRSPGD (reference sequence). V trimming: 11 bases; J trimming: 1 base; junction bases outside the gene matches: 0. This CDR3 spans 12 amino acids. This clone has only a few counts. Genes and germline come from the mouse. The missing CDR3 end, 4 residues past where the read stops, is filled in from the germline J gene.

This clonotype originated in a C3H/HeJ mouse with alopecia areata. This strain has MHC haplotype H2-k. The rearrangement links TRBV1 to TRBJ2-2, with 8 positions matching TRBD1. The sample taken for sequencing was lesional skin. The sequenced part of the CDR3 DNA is TGCACCGGACAGGGAAACACCGGG. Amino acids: CTGQGNTG. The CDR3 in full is CTGQGNTGQLYF.